One sample yielded the 30 T cell receptor beta chains listed below, sequenced in a study of CXCR3-negative and CXCR3-positive naive CD8 T cells. Whole-study results and caveats: Naive cells positive for CXCR3 carried more hydrophobic TRB CDR3s than CXCR3-negative ones.

The libraries of TRB cDNA were constructed through 5' RACE using UMI labels. TCRdb derives one entry per CDR3 protein from the 5' RACE reads, leaving out DNA. This table holds over 50,000 distinct CDR3 sequences. Their antigens remain unidentified. The sample comprised naive CXCR3+ CD8+ T cells from blood. Subset defined: CD45RO-CCR7+CD27+CD95- naive CD8+ T cells expressing CXCR3 (TNR3+). The receptor set was obtained from a human donor in good health. Some clones in this sample may be carry-over from other donors' samples.

V usage is TRBV7-9 and J usage is TRBJ2-3; the TCRdb D gene call, TRBD1, has no DNA to confirm it. The germline V gene encodes CDR1 SEHNR and CDR2 FQNEAQ (reference sequence). The CDR3 is made up of 16 amino acids. This CDR3 is CASSPPTGVSTDTQYF.

V is TRBV7-9 and J is TRBJ2-1; TCRdb reports TRBD1, a call that lacks DNA to check it against. CDR1 is SEHNR and CDR2 is FQNEAQ in the germline V gene (reference sequence). The CDR3 has 17 amino acids. CDR3 sequence reads: CASSLATGGGSYNEQFF. Variable domain in full (rest from reference TRBV7-9 and TRBJ2-1): DTGVSQNPRHKITKRGQNVTFRCDPISEHNRLYWYRQTLGQGPEFLTYFQNEAQLEKSRLLSDRFSAERPKGSFSTLEIQRTEQGDSAMYLCASSLATGGGSYNEQFFGPGTRLTVL.

The chain joins TRBV29-1 to TRBJ2-1; with no DNA, the TCRdb D assignment of TRBD2 cannot be verified. In germline, CDR1 is SQVTM, CDR2 ANQGSEA. The CDR3 covers 13 residues. This chain's CDR3 is CSVEVGGYNEQFF.

V is TRBV12-5 and J is TRBJ1-2; TCRdb designates TRBD1, a call that cannot be tested without DNA. The CDR3 consists of 20 residues. Germline lookup yields CDR1 LGHNT and CDR2 FRNRAP. The chain's CDR3 is CASGLPSSRDRGLELWGYTF.

The CDR3 protein is CASSTSGTPTLTSGELFF. V usage is TRBV7-2 and J usage is TRBJ2-2; TCRdb picks TRBD2, but there is no DNA to check that call. This CDR3 contains 18 residues. Germline V gene lookup returns CDR1 SGHTA and CDR2 FQGNSA. The whole variable domain, filled in from reference TRBV7-2 and TRBJ2-2, reads GAGVSQSPSNKVTEKGKDVELRCDPISGHTALYWYRQSLGQGLEFLIYFQGNSAPDKSGLPSDRFSAERTGGSVSTLTIQRTQQEDSAVYLCASSTSGTPTLTSGELFFGEGSRLTVL.

The chain couples TRBV12-5 to TRBJ2-7. This CDR3 has 14 residues. Germline V lookup: CDR1 LGHNT, CDR2 FRNRAP. CDR3 region: CASGLVPDGYEQYF.

The CDR3: CASSVDSTDTQYF. The J gene is TRBJ2-3, the V gene TRBV7-2. CDR1 SGHTA and CDR2 FQGNSA come from the germline V gene. This CDR3 contains 13 residues. Drawing the rest from reference TRBV7-2 and TRBJ2-3, the complete variable domain is GAGVSQSPSNKVTEKGKDVELRCDPISGHTALYWYRQSLGQGLEFLIYFQGNSAPDKSGLPSDRFSAERTGGSVSTLTIQRTQQEDSAVYLCASSVDSTDTQYFGPGTRLTVL.

This chain links TRBV7-9 with TRBJ2-2; there is no DNA to check the TCRdb D call of TRBD2. Germline V gene lookup returns CDR1 SEHNR and CDR2 FQNEAQ (reference sequence). CDR3 length: 16 residues. The CDR3 loop is CASEEWIAVNTGELFF.

The chain carries TRBV10-2 and TRBJ1-2. The CDR3 is 13 amino acids. CDR1 is WSHSY, CDR2 SAAADI, per germline. CDR3 protein: CASSESANYGYTF.

This chain uses TRBV6-2 or TRBV6-3 with TRBJ2-1. There are 11 residues in the CDR3. Germline V gene lookup returns CDR1 MNHEY and CDR2 SVGEGT. The CDR3: CASRHLNEQFF.

The V and J genes are TRBV9 and TRBJ2-3; as DNA is missing, the TRBD2 call by TCRdb cannot be tested. This CDR3 has 16 residues. Germline V gene data show CDR1 as SGDLS and CDR2 as YYNGEE. This chain's CDR3 is CASSVLAGGRTDTQYF.

This chain links TRBV4-1 with TRBJ1-1; TCRdb's D call, TRBD1, is unchecked because there is no DNA. The CDR3 totals 14 residues. In germline, CDR1 is MGHRA, CDR2 YSYEKL. Here the CDR3 reads CASSDTGGGTEAFF.

The V and J genes are TRBV29-1 and TRBJ2-6; the TCRdb D gene call, TRBD1, has no DNA to confirm it. Germline-derived CDR1 and CDR2 are SQVTM and ANQGSEA. This CDR3 region has 22 residues. The CDR3 spells CSVEEWVVPGQGTAAGANVLTF. The full variable domain, rest sourced from reference TRBV29-1 and TRBJ2-6, is SAVISQKPSRDICQRGTSLTIQCQVDSQVTMMFWYRQQPGQSLTLIATANQGSEATYESGFVIDKFPISRPNLTFSTLTVSNMSPEDSSIYLCSVEEWVVPGQGTAAGANVLTFGAGSRLTVL.

Here the CDR3 reads CSVGVGQGDTYNEQFF. The V gene is TRBV29-1, the J gene TRBJ2-1; the TCRdb call, TRBD1, lacks DNA for checking. The CDR3 sequence is 16 residues long. The germline CDR1 and CDR2 sequences are SQVTM and ANQGSEA.

The chain carries TRBV29-1 and TRBJ2-5. The CDR3 runs 12 residues. Germline V gene sequence: CDR1 SQVTM, CDR2 ANQGSEA. The chain's CDR3 is CSVGWEEETQYF.

The V gene is TRBV15, the J gene TRBJ1-2; TCRdb calls TRBD1, which cannot be checked without DNA. This CDR3 region has 16 residues. Germline CDR1 and CDR2: LNHNV and YYDKDF (reference sequence). The chain's CDR3 is CATSRESPRGDYGYTF.

This chain connects TRBV6-2 or TRBV6-3 to TRBJ1-1; TCRdb lists TRBD1, though no DNA is available to test this call. The CDR3 has 13 residues. The germline gives CDR1 MNHEY, CDR2 SVGEGT. CDR3 in amino acids: CASSYPGQGEAFF.

The gene calls are TRBV27 and TRBJ1-1. This CDR3 comprises 12 residues. The V gene's germline CDR1 is MNHEY and CDR2 SMNVEV (reference sequence). The CDR3 here is CASSPIGTEAFF.

The chain employs TRBV29-1 and TRBJ1-5. Germline lookup yields CDR1 SQVTM and CDR2 ANQGSEA. CDR3 length: 12 residues. The CDR3 here is CSVEDGGQPQHF.

The J gene is TRBJ1-5, the V gene TRBV7-2; TCRdb designates TRBD1, a call that cannot be tested without DNA. Germline CDR1 is SGHTA and CDR2 is FQGNSA. The CDR3 totals 17 residues. CDR3 loop: CASSLLGQGGFDQPQHF. Based on the CDR3 plus reference TRBV7-2 and TRBJ1-5, the full variable domain is GAGVSQSPSNKVTEKGKDVELRCDPISGHTALYWYRQSLGQGLEFLIYFQGNSAPDKSGLPSDRFSAERTGGSVSTLTIQRTQQEDSAVYLCASSLLGQGGFDQPQHFGDGTRLSIL.

This sequence joins TRBV29-1 and TRBJ1-1; TCRdb outputs TRBD1, but without DNA this stays unchecked. Germline V lookup: CDR1 SQVTM, CDR2 ANQGSEA. CDR3 length: 12 residues. The CDR3 loop reads CSVQGMNTEAFF.

The rearrangement joins TRBV18 to TRBJ2-7; without DNA, the TCRdb call of TRBD1 cannot be checked. Germline CDR1 KGHSH, CDR2 LQKENI. This CDR3 contains 15 residues. The CDR3 here is CASSPPGTGLYEQYF.

The chain links TRBV29-1 to TRBJ1-1; TCRdb indicates TRBD1, and absent DNA this call remains unverified. The CDR3 extends over 18 amino acids. The germline V gene has CDR1 SQVTM and CDR2 ANQGSEA. The CDR3: CSVDDHRGPEYRNTEAFF.

The chain combines TRBV6-5 with TRBJ2-7; TCRdb names TRBD1, which stays unverified in the absence of DNA. In germline, CDR1 is MNHEY, CDR2 SVGAGI. There are 15 residues in the CDR3. CDR3 sequence: CASSRTQGAGYEQYF.

The chain is built from TRBV4-1 and TRBJ1-2; TCRdb indicates TRBD1, and absent DNA this call remains unverified. The CDR3 totals 16 residues. Germline V CDR1 and CDR2: MGHRA, YSYEKL. CDR3 residues: CASSHPMPDRGHGYTF.

This chain links TRBV14 with TRBJ2-7. Germline CDR1 is SGHDN and CDR2 is FVKESK. This CDR3 comprises 14 residues. CDR3 protein: CASSPVFSSYEQYF.

The chain joins TRBV14 to TRBJ1-2; TCRdb's D call of TRBD1 is untestable without DNA. The CDR3 covers 15 residues. Germline V lookup: CDR1 SGHDN, CDR2 FVKESK. CDR3 region: CASSQDPGQLYGYTF.

The chain joins TRBV14 to TRBJ1-3; TCRdb selects TRBD1, and the lack of DNA leaves this call unchecked. Germline values: CDR1 SGHDN, CDR2 FVKESK. The CDR3 spans 19 residues. The chain's CDR3 is CASSQPRTGKGTSGNTIYF.

The chain recombines TRBV12-3 or TRBV12-4 with TRBJ2-1; TCRdb calls TRBD2, which cannot be checked without DNA. The CDR3 covers 15 residues. Here the CDR3 reads CASKGTRNFYNEQFF.

The V and J genes are TRBV3-1 and TRBJ2-5; the D gene TCRdb calls, TRBD1, cannot be checked with no DNA. Germline CDR1 reads LGHDT; CDR2 reads YNNKEL (reference sequence). The CDR3 covers 19 residues. The CDR3: CASSQAIMVTGGEWETQYF.